One and the same sample provided the 22 T cell receptor beta chains below, sequenced in a study of metastatic and nonmetastatic thyroid tumors (dated by TCRdb to the early 2020s). Before undergoing thyroid surgery, none of the patients had been given any kind of treatment. Libraries were prepared through PCR. The data were produced on an Illumina HiSeq 4000. Using fastp trimming at Q25 and MiXCR clonotype assembly, TCRdb reanalyzed the public sequencing data and kept in-frame beta chains. The sample table shows about 22,000 clones, and more than 20% are seen once. The top ten clonotypes cover over 70% of the sample. The sample comprised blood. The receptors derive from a male donor with papillary thyroid cancer or a benign thyroid nodule (not recorded which). Some clones in this sample may be carry-over from other donors' samples.

This clone was counted many times. The chain recombines TRBV4-1 with TRBJ2-3, with TRBD2 matching over 11 bases. V shed 7 bases, J shed 6 bases, and the junction held 15 bases outside the gene matches. This CDR3 has 17 residues. Germline lookup yields CDR1 MGHRA and CDR2 YSYEKL. The CDR3 DNA reads TGCGCCAGCACCGCGTCCCCTAGCGGGAGGCCCGGGGATACGCAGTATTTT. Translated, it gives CASTASPSGRPGDTQYF.

This clone has a count of ten or more. The J gene is TRBJ2-3, the V gene TRBV28, with 9 bases that match TRBD2. Germline values: CDR1 MDHEN, CDR2 SYDVKM. This CDR3 region has 16 residues. V was clipped by 4 bases and J by 1 base; unmatched bases: 6. The CDR3 sequence: CASSSIAGEGTDTQYF. For the CDR3, the DNA is TGTGCCAGCAGTTCCATAGCGGGAGAGGGCACAGATACGCAGTATTTT.

This clone was counted many times. The chain has TRBV6-2 or TRBV6-3 and TRBJ2-7; D possibly uses TRBD1 or TRBD2 (6 bases each). CDR1 is MNHEY, CDR2 SVGEGT, per germline. Trimming took off 5 bases at V and 6 bases at J, with 11 bases between the two ends. The CDR3 is made up of 12 amino acids. The CDR3 region is CASSLQGGEQYF. The CDR3 DNA follows: TGTGCCAGCAGTCTACAGGGAGGCGAGCAGTACTTC.

This clone showed up many times. This chain links TRBV19 with TRBJ2-5; TRBD2 matches 14 bases. The CDR3 has 16 amino acids. The J segment lost 6 bases and the V segment lost 4 bases, leaving 7 bases of the junction unmatched. CDR1 is LNHDA and CDR2 is SQIVND in the germline V gene (reference sequence). The CDR3 nucleotides are TGTGCCAGTAGTAAGGCCGGGACTAGCGGGAGTAAGACCCAGTACTTC. Encoded protein: CASSKAGTSGSKTQYF.

This clone was counted many times. The V and J genes are TRBV24-1 and TRBJ2-1; 8 nucleotides line up with TRBD2. Looked up from germline, CDR1 is KGHDR and CDR2 is SFDVKD. Germline trimming cut 9 bases from V and 7 bases from J; bases unmatched to any gene: 4. There are 12 residues in the CDR3. The CDR3 coding sequence is TGTGCCACCTCTAGCGGGTTTAATGAGCAGTTCTTC. Translation gives CATSSGFNEQFF.

At least ten counts were recorded for this clone. The chain is built from TRBV27 and TRBJ2-4, with 11 bases fitting TRBD2. CDR1 and CDR2 from the germline V gene are MNHEY and SMNVEV (reference sequence). V shed 6 bases, J shed 2 bases, and the junction held 6 bases outside the gene matches. CDR3 size: 16 residues. Here the CDR3 reads CASRGLAGGTKNIQYF. CDR3 coding DNA: TGTGCCAGCAGAGGACTAGCGGGTGGGACCAAAAACATTCAGTACTTC.

In its sample, this clone was seen many times. CDR3 sequence: CASSKSSGRAGGEQFF. The CDR3 nucleotides read TGTGCCAGCAGTAAATCTAGCGGGAGGGCCGGAGGTGAGCAGTTCTTC. This chain joins TRBV2 and TRBJ2-1; TRBD2 aligns across 12 bases. The CDR3 has 16 residues. Germline V gene lookup returns CDR1 SNHLY and CDR2 FYNNEI. Losses at the gene ends were 5 bases for V and 9 bases for J; bases not matched to a gene: 11.

V usage is TRBV28 and J usage is TRBJ1-2, with 9 bases lining up with TRBD1. Germline assignment: CDR1 MDHEN and CDR2 SYDVKM. J lost 5 bases, V lost 6 bases, and 10 bases had no gene match. The CDR3 runs 15 residues. CDR3 residues: CASRATGGRAYGYTF. The DNA of the CDR3 is TGTGCCAGCAGGGCTACAGGGGGCAGAGCTTATGGCTACACCTTC.

To note about this clone: A much larger clone differs from this one at a single base, so this may be a read error. The identical CDR3 is also encoded by other nucleotide sequences in the sample. This chain joins TRBV24-1 and TRBJ2-1; TRBD2 agrees at 7 bases. From germline, CDR1 is KGHDR and CDR2 SFDVKD. The length of the CDR3 is 17 residues. CDR3 residues: CATSGAGRTSTYNGQFF. In nucleotides, the CDR3 is TGTGCCACCAGTGGTGCAGGACGGACTAGTACTTACAATGGGCAGTTCTTC.

V is TRBV2 and J is TRBJ2-2; possible D gene TRBD1, 5 bases. Trimming pared 8 bases from V and 1 base from J, leaving 14 bases between. Germline V gene sequence: CDR1 SNHLY, CDR2 FYNNEI. This CDR3 contains 15 residues. The CDR3 sequence is CASQGWLLNTGELFF. In nucleotides, the CDR3 is TGTGCCAGCCAGGGATGGCTCCTGAACACCGGGGAGCTGTTTTTT. Complete variable domain (other parts from reference TRBV2 and TRBJ2-2): EPEVTQTPSHQVTQMGQEVILRCVPISNHLYFYWYRQILGQKVEFLVSFYNNEISEKSEIFDDQFSVERPDGSNFTLKIRSTKLEDSAMYFCASQGWLLNTGELFFGEGSRLTVL.

This clone was recorded at least ten times. J is TRBJ2-7 and V is TRBV28; 9 bases fit TRBD1. From germline, CDR1 is MDHEN and CDR2 SYDVKM. This CDR3 region has 16 residues. After removal of 2 bases from V and 7 bases from J, the junction contained 12 bases not matched to a gene. The CDR3 DNA follows: TGTGCCAGCAGTTTACCCCACTCCGGGACAGGGTTGGAGCAGTACTTC. This sequence encodes CASSLPHSGTGLEQYF.

The V gene is TRBV11-2, the J gene TRBJ1-2, with D perhaps matching TRBD1 (6 bases). Between the trimmed V and J ends, which lost 1 base and 8 bases, there was a span of 14 bases. The germline V gene encodes CDR1 SGHAT and CDR2 FQNNGV. The CDR3 is made up of 14 amino acids. CDR3 in amino acids: CASSLVGGRRGYTF. The DNA of the CDR3 is TGTGCCAGCAGCTTAGTCGGGGGGCGCAGAGGCTACACCTTC.

The V and J genes are TRBV18 and TRBJ1-2, with TRBD1 identical over 7 bases. The J segment lost 2 bases and the V segment lost 3 bases, leaving 3 bases of the junction unmatched. CDR3 length equals 14 residues. The germline CDR1 and CDR2 sequences are KGHSH and LQKENI. CDR3 in DNA: TGTGCCAGCTCACCGACAGGGTGGAACTATGGCTACACCTTC. Residues: CASSPTGWNYGYTF.

The table lists this clone with a few counts. Germline and junction disagree at one end, which may indicate a read error. The chain carries TRBV11-1 and TRBJ2-5; TRBD2 is a possible D gene (6 bases). The CDR3 is 18 amino acids. Germline CDR1 reads SGHAT; CDR2 reads FQDESV (reference sequence). CDR3 nucleotide sequence: TGTGCCAGCAGCTCATCCCTTGGGCACCGGGGACTCCAAGAGACCCTGTACTTC. It encodes CASSSSLGHRGLQETLYF. Full variable domain (outside the CDR3, taken from reference TRBV11-1 and TRBJ2-5): EAEVAQSPRYKITEKSQAVAFWCDPISGHATLYWYRQILGQGPELLVQFQDESVVDDSQLPKDRFSAERLKGVDSTLKIQPAELGDSAMYLCASSSSLGHRGLQETLYFGPGTRLLVL.

This clone appeared many times. The identical CDR3 is also encoded by other nucleotide sequences in the sample. DNA of the CDR3: TGTGCCAGCAGCGTAGATCTGTATGGCTACACCTTC. Amino acids: CASSVDLYGYTF. The rearrangement links TRBV9 to TRBJ1-2; D unresolved. V was trimmed by 0 bases and J by 5 bases, leaving 5 bases between them. CDR1 SGDLS and CDR2 YYNGEE come from the germline V gene. The CDR3 has 12 residues.

This clone was detected only a few times. One end of the junction varies from germline; a read error may be responsible. The chain combines TRBV28 with TRBJ2-7; D remains unclear. Germline-derived CDR1 and CDR2 are MDHEN and SYDVKM. The CDR3 is 14 residues long. The DNA of the CDR3 is TGTGCCATCAGTTTTGTGGGGTGCAAGTACGAGCAGTACTTC. The encoded protein is CAISFVGCKYEQYF.

This clone was seen many times. The chain is built from TRBV12-3 or TRBV12-4 and TRBJ1-3; D might be TRBD1 (6 bases). V gave up 5 bases and J gave up 0 bases, with 17 bases separating them. This CDR3 has 17 residues. CDR3 loop: CASSGTGHRISGNTIYF. The CDR3 nucleotides read TGTGCCAGCAGTGGAACGGGACACAGAATCTCTGGAAACACCATATATTTT.

The chain has TRBV12-3 or TRBV12-4 and TRBJ2-5; D is unclear. With 3 bases removed from V and 0 bases from J, the gap between germline ends came to 8 bases. The CDR3 is 14 residues long. CDR3 amino acids: CASSFSANQETQYF. The CDR3 nucleotides are TGTGCCAGCAGTTTTTCTGCGAACCAAGAGACCCAGTACTTC.

This chain uses TRBV18 with TRBJ2-7; weak D call: TRBD1 (6 bases). The V and J ends lost 8 bases and 3 bases respectively, with 14 bases between them. CDR3 length equals 13 residues. The germline V gene encodes CDR1 KGHSH and CDR2 LQKENI. The CDR3 sequence: CASRQATNYEQYF. For the CDR3, the DNA is TGTGCCAGCAGACAGGCGACGAACTACGAGCAGTACTTC.

With respect to this clone: The junction departs from germline at one end; a sequencing error may be responsible. The same CDR3 is also encoded by other DNA sequences in this sample. V gene TRBV5-6 combines with J gene TRBJ2-5, with 7 bases lining up with TRBD2. Germline V gene lookup returns CDR1 SGHDT and CDR2 YYEEEE. CDR3 length: 16 amino acids. CDR3 sequence reads: CASSLEPGGYQETQYF. The CDR3, as DNA: TGTGCCAGCAGCTTGGAGCCGGGAGGATACCAAGAGACACAGTACTTC.

This clone has more than one count but fewer than ten. The chain uses TRBV6-4 and TRBJ2-6, with D uncertain. The CDR3 sequence is 17 residues long. V lost 0 bases and J lost 0, with 9 bases in between. Germline assignment: CDR1 MRHNA and CDR2 SNTAGT. The CDR3 coding sequence is TGTGCCAGCAGTGACTCAGGCAGCCACTCTGGGGCCAACGTCCTGACTTTC. As protein: CASSDSGSHSGANVLTF.

This clone showed up many times. Other DNA sequences from this sample encode an identical CDR3 as well. This rearrangement joins TRBV27 to TRBJ2-5, with 12 bases that match TRBD1. The trim removed 5 bases at V and 4 bases at J, leaving 11 bases unmatched. The CDR3 sequence is 17 residues long. Germline V gene data show CDR1 as MNHEY and CDR2 as SMNVEV (reference sequence). DNA for the CDR3: TGTGCCAGCAGTCCCGGGACAGGGGGCGGGTTTCCAGAGACCCAGTACTTC. Its protein product is CASSPGTGGGFPETQYF.